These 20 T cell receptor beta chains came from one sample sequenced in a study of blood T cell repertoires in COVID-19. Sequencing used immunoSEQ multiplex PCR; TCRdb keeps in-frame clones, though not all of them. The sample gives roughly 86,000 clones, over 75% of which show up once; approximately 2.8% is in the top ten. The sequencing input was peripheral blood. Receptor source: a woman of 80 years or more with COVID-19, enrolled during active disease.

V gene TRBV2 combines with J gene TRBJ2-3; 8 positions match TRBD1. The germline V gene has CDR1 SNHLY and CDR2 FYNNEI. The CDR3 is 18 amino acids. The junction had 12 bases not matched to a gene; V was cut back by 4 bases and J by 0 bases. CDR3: CASSVRGRGITSTDTQYF. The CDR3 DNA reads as TGTGCCAGCAGTGTCAGGGGGCGGGGAATCACTAGCACAGATACGCAGTATTTT.

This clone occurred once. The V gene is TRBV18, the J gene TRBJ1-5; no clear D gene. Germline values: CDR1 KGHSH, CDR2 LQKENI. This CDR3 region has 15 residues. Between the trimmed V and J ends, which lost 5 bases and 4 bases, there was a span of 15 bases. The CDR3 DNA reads TGTGCCAGCTCATCCATAGGACGGGAAAATCAGCCCCAGCATTTT. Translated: CASSSIGRENQPQHF.

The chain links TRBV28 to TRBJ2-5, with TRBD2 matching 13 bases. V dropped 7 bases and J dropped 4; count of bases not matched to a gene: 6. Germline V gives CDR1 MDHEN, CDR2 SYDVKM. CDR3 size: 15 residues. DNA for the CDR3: TGTGCCAGCATACCCGGGACTAGCGGGACAGAGACCCAGTACTTC. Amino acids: CASIPGTSGTETQYF.

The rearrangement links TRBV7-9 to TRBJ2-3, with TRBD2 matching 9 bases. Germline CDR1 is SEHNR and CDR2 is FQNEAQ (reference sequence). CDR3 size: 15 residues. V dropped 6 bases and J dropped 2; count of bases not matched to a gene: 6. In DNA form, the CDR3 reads TGTGCCAGCAGTCCGACTAGCGGCCCCACAGATACGCAGTATTTT. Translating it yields CASSPTSGPTDTQYF.

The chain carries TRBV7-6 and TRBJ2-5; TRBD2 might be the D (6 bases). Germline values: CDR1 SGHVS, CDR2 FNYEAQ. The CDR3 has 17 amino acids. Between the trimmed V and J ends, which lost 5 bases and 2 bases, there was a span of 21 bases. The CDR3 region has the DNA TGTGCCAGCAGCGTACTAGCCCGGGGGTCCCCACAAGAGACCCAGTACTTC. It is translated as CASSVLARGSPQETQYF. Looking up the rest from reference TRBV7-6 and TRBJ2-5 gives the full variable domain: GAGVSQSPRYKVTKRGQDVALRCDPISGHVSLYWYRQALGQGPEFLTYFNYEAQQDKSGLPNDRFSAERPEGSISTLTIQRTEQRDSAMYRCASSVLARGSPQETQYFGPGTRLLVL.

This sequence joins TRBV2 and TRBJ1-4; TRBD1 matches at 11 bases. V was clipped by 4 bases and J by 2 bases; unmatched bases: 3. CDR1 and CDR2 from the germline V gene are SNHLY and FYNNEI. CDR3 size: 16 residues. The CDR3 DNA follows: TGTGCCAGCAGTGCATGGGACAGGGGGACTAATGAAAAACTGTTTTTT. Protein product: CASSAWDRGTNEKLFF.

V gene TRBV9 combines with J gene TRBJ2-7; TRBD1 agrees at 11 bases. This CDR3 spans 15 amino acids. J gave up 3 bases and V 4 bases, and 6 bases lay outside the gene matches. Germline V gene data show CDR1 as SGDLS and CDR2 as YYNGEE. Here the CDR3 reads CASSPVGTGGYEQYF. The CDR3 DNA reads TGTGCCAGCAGCCCAGTAGGGACAGGGGGCTACGAGCAGTACTTC.

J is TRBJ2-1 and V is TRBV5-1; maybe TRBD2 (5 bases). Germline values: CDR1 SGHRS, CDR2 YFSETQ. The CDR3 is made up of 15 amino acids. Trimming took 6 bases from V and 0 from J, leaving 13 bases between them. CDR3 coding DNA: TGCGCCAGCAACCCGCGAGGGAGCTCCTACAATGAGCAGTTCTTC. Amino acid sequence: CASNPRGSSYNEQFF.

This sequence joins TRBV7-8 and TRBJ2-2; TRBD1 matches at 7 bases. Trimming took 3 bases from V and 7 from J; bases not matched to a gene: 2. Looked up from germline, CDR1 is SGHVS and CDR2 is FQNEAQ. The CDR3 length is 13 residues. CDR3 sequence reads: CASSLTGNGELFF. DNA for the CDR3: TGTGCCAGCAGCTTGACAGGGAACGGGGAGCTGTTTTTT.

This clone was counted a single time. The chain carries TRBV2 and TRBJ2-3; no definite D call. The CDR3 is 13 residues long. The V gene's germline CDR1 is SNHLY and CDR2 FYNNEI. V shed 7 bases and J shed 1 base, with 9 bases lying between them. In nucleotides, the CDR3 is TGTGCCAGCAAGTCCCCAGGCACAGATACGCAGTATTTT. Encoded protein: CASKSPGTDTQYF.

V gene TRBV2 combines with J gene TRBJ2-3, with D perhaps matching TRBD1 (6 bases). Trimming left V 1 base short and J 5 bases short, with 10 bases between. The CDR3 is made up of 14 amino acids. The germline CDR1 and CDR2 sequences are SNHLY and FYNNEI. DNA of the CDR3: TGTGCCAGCAGTGAAGGTGGGGGCAAAGATACGCAGTATTTT. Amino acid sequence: CASSEGGGKDTQYF.

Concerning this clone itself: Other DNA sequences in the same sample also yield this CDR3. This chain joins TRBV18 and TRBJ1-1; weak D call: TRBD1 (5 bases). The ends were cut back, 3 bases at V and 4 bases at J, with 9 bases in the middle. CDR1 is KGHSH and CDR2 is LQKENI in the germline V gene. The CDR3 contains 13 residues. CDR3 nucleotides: TGTGCCAGCTCACCCCAGGGTGGCACTGAAGCTTTCTTT. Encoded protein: CASSPQGGTEAFF. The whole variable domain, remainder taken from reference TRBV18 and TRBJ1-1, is NAGVMQNPRHLVRRRGQEARLRCSPMKGHSHVYWYRQLPEEGLKFMVYLQKENIIDESGMPKERFSAEFPKEGPSILRIQQVVRGDSAAYFCASSPQGGTEAFFGQGTRLTVV.

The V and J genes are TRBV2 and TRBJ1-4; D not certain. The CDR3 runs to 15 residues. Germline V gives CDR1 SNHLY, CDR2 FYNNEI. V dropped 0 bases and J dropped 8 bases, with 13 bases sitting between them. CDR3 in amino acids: CASSEAWSLSEKLFF. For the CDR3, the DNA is TGTGCCAGCAGTGAAGCTTGGAGTCTTTCGGAAAAACTGTTTTTT.

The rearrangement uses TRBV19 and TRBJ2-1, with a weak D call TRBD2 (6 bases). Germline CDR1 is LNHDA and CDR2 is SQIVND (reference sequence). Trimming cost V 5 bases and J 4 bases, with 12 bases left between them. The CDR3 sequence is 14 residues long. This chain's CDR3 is CASSAGLPYNEQFF. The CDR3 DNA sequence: TGTGCCAGTAGTGCGGGACTTCCTTACAATGAGCAGTTCTTC.

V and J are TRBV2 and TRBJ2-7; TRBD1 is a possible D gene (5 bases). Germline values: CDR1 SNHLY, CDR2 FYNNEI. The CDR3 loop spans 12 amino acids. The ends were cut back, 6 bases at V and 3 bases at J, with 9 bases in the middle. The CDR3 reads CASRSDSYEQYF. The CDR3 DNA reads TGTGCCAGCAGATCAGACAGCTACGAGCAGTACTTC.

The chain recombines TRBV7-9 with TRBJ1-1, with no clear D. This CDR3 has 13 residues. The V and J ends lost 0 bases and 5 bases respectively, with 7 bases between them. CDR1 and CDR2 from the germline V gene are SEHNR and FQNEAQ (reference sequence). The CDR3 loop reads CASSLAAKTEAFF. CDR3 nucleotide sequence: TGTGCCAGCAGCTTAGCTGCGAAGACTGAAGCTTTCTTT.

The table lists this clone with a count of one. Written as DNA, the CDR3 is TGTGCCAGCTCACTGGGTCCGGGACTAGCGGACTCCTACAATGAGCAGTTCTTC. Its protein is CASSLGPGLADSYNEQFF. The chain uses TRBV18 and TRBJ2-1; 11 positions agree with TRBD2. V gave up 4 bases and J gave up 0 bases; unmatched junction bases: 8. Germline loops: CDR1 KGHSH, CDR2 LQKENI. The CDR3 is 18 amino acids.

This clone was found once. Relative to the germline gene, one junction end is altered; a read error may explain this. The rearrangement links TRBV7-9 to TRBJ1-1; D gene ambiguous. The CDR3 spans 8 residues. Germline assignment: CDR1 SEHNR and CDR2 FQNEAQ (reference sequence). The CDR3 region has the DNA TGTGCCAGCAGCCCGGGGAGATTT. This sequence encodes CASSPGRF.

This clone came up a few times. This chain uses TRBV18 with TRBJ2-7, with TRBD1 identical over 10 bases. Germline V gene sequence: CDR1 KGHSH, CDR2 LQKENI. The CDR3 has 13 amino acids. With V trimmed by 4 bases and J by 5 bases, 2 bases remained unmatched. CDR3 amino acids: CASSLGTGDEQYF. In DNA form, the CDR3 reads TGTGCCAGCTCACTAGGGACAGGGGACGAGCAGTACTTC.

CDR3 DNA: TGTGCCTGCTCGGGACTAGCGGGGAGAACAGATACGCAGTATTTT. Its translation: CACSGLAGRTDTQYF. J is TRBJ2-3 and V is TRBV30, with 13 bases lining up with TRBD2. This CDR3 region has 15 residues. Germline trimming cut 6 bases from V and 3 bases from J; bases unmatched to any gene: 6. Germline CDR1 is GTSNPN and CDR2 is SVGIG (reference sequence).